Ten or more counts support the clone carrying this T cell receptor beta chain. Its target is unknown. These data originate in a study of human T cells and chemical hapten exposure. During construction of the library, unique molecular identifiers were attached to individual cDNA molecules for quantitative, reproducible TCR counting. TCRdb analysed the RACE reads with MiXCR anew, one entry per CDR3 protein. The sample has about 82,000 distinct CDR3 sequences, over 10% seen once. The CDR3 runs 17 residues. After removal of 4 bases from V and 4 bases from J, the junction contained 12 bases not matched to a gene. Germline V gives CDR1 SGHRS, CDR2 YFSETQ. Study conclusions and caveats: Controls had significantly fewer large CDR3 similarity clusters than were formed by expanded TCRs. Higher patch test scores went with higher counts of PT1 expanded TCRs.

This sample's time point: patch test 3, about 24 weeks after DPC sensitization. The treatment: therapeutic diphenylcyclopropenone sensitization with weekly scalp DPC. The V call is TRBV5-1, the J call TRBJ1-5, with 9 bases lining up with TRBD1. The sequences come from whole blood, collected in connection with sensitization to the hapten diphenylcyclopropenone (DPC). This TCR came from a woman aged 45 to 65 with alopecia areata. Some clones in this sample may be carry-over from other donors' samples. Written as DNA, the CDR3 is TGCGCCAGCAGCCTGGGACTTTCGGGACAGGGAAATCAGCCCCAGCATTTT. Its protein is CASSLGLSGQGNQPQHF.